A single sample is the source of the 6 T cell receptor beta chains below, sequenced in a study of identical twins. TCRdb re-derived calls from the 5' RACE reads in MiXCR, one entry per CDR3 protein. The table records approximately 700,000 distinct CDR3 sequences, around 6% of them present only once. The sequencing sample was made of naive T cells sorted from blood. The origin of the receptors is a young man in good health.

V gene TRBV6-1 combines with J gene TRBJ1-5, with TRBD1 identical over 9 bases. V trimming: 4 bases; J trimming: 4 bases; junction bases outside the gene matches: 5. The germline V gene encodes CDR1 MNHNS and CDR2 SASEGT. The CDR3 is made up of 15 amino acids. CDR3 DNA: TGTGCCAGCAGTGGCGCCGGGACAGGGAATCAGCCCCAGCATTTT. Its protein product is CASSGAGTGNQPQHF.

This clonotype was counted at least ten times. The chain employs TRBV20-1 and TRBJ2-1, with TRBD1 identical over 9 bases. The CDR3 contains 14 residues. The V and J ends lost 4 bases and 8 bases, in that order; junction bases with no gene match: 9. The germline gives CDR1 DFQATT, CDR2 SNEGSKA (reference sequence). The CDR3 reads CSAITGQGNDEQFF. In nucleotides, the CDR3 is TGCAGTGCTATTACCGGACAGGGGAATGATGAGCAGTTCTTC.

The V and J genes are TRBV7-2 and TRBJ2-7; D is unresolved. Trimming shortened V by 1 base and J by 5 bases, and 6 bases separated the two germline ends. Per the germline V gene, CDR1 is SGHTA and CDR2 is FQGNSA. The CDR3 loop spans 12 amino acids. CDR3 loop: CASSLVTHEQYF. In DNA, the CDR3 is TGTGCCAGCAGCTTAGTCACCCACGAGCAGTACTTC.

The sample holds many counts of this clonotype. V gene TRBV7-2 combines with J gene TRBJ2-5; D is unclear. Germline CDR1 reads SGHTA; CDR2 reads FQGNSA. Trimming removed 3 bases at V and 5 bases at J, with 10 bases between. There are 13 residues in the CDR3. The CDR3 region is CASSFYPGETQYF. CDR3 bases: TGTGCCAGCAGCTTTTACCCCGGGGAGACCCAGTACTTC.

This clonotype was seen at least ten times. The CDR3 region is CSVVIGSRTDTQYF. In nucleotides, the CDR3 is TGCAGCGTTGTAATCGGGAGTAGGACAGATACGCAGTATTTT. V and J are TRBV29-1 and TRBJ2-3; tentative D call: TRBD2 (6 bases). The V gene's germline CDR1 is SQVTM and CDR2 ANQGSEA. The CDR3 covers 14 residues. V was cut by 4 bases and J by 3 bases, with 14 bases left in between.

This clonotype was recorded many times. J is TRBJ2-4 and V is TRBV12-3 or TRBV12-4; D might be TRBD1 (5 bases). This CDR3 has 13 residues. Between the trimmed V and J ends, which lost 5 bases and 8 bases, there was a span of 13 bases. The CDR3 loop reads CASSERGWDIQYF. The CDR3, as DNA: TGTGCCAGCAGTGAAAGGGGTTGGGACATTCAGTACTTC.